This T cell receptor beta chain derives from a study of T cells in Graves' hyperthyroidism and ophthalmopathy. V was shortened by 0 bases and J by 3 bases, with 21 bases between the two germline ends. The CDR3 loop spans 18 amino acids. Per the germline V gene, CDR1 is SGHVS and CDR2 is FQNEAQ. Amplification of TCR beta CDR3 regions was performed using RNA transcripts as template. RT-PCR in the first round (using the HTBI primer set) targeted the TCR CDR3. TCRdb independently ran MiXCR on the multiplex PCR reads; one entry per CDR3 protein. The sample consists of a few hundred thousand distinct CDR3 sequences, more than 14% of them appearing once. This clonotype has ten or more counts.

J is TRBJ2-7 and V is TRBV7-8, with D perhaps TRBD1 (6 bases). Sequencing input: blood. The clonotype was recovered from a woman between 25 and 40 years old with Graves' ophthalmopathy. The CDR3 loop reads CASSLAPTRDTSLYEQYF. For the CDR3, the DNA is TGTGCCAGCAGCTTAGCCCCAACCCGGGACACATCCCTCTACGAGCAGTACTTC.